This paragraph covers one T cell receptor beta chain sequence. Healthy individuals who donated bone marrow served as the donors. The sample belongs to a study of cytomegalovirus exposure and HLA in healthy donors. Study at large: Of some 400 genotyped donors, approximately 84% clustered with self-reported Caucasian donors.

13 Jbeta primers and 60 Vbeta primers were used for the PCR. Clones were sequenced by immunoSEQ multiplex PCR, and TCRdb holds only the in-frame ones, with some missing. The table includes around 190,000 clones, roughly 80% detected once. The ends were cut back, 0 bases at V and 3 bases at J, with 5 bases in the middle. Per germline, CDR1 SGHTA and CDR2 FQGNSA. This CDR3 is 14 amino acids long. The chain uses TRBV7-2 and TRBJ2-2; no definite D call. The TCR originated in a young woman in good health and CMV-seronegative. The sequencing sample was made of PBMCs. This CDR3 is CASSLARDTGELFF. CDR3 sequence (DNA): TGTGCCAGCAGCTTAGCGAGAGACACCGGGGAGCTGTTTTTT.